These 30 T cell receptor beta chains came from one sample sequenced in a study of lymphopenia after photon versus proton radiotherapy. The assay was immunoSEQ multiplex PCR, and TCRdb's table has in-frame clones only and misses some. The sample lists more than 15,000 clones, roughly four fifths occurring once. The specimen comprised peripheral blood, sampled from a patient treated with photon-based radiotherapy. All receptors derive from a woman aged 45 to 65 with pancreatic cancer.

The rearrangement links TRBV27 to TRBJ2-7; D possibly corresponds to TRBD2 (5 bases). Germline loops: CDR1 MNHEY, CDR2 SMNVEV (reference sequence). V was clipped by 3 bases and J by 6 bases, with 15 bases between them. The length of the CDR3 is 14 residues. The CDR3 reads CASSFRGPEPEQYF. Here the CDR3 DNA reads TGTGCCAGCAGTTTTAGAGGGCCCGAACCCGAGCAGTACTTC.

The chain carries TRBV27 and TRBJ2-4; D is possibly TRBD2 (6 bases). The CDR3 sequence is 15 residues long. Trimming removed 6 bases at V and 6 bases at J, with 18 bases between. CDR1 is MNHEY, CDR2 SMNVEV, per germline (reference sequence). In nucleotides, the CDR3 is TGTGCCAGCAGCATGCGGGGCACAATATCAAACATTCAGTACTTC. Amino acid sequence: CASSMRGTISNIQYF.

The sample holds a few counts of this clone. CDR3 protein: CASSPERGSYEQYF. The CDR3 DNA reads TGCGCCAGCAGCCCCGAAAGGGGGTCCTACGAGCAGTACTTC. The J gene is TRBJ2-7, the V gene TRBV4-3, with D perhaps matching TRBD1 (6 bases). This CDR3 is 14 amino acids long. Germline assignment: CDR1 LGHNA and CDR2 YSLEER. V shed 4 bases and J shed 1 base, with 11 bases lying between them.

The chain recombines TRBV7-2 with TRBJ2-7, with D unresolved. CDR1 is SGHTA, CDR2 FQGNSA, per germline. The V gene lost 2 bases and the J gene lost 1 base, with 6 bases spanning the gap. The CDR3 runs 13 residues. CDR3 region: CASSLHSSYEQYF. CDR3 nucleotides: TGTGCCAGCAGCTTACACAGTTCCTACGAGCAGTACTTC. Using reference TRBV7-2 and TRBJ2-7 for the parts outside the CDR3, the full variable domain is GAGVSQSPSNKVTEKGKDVELRCDPISGHTALYWYRQSLGQGLEFLIYFQGNSAPDKSGLPSDRFSAERTGGSVSTLTIQRTQQEDSAVYLCASSLHSSYEQYFGPGTRLTVT.

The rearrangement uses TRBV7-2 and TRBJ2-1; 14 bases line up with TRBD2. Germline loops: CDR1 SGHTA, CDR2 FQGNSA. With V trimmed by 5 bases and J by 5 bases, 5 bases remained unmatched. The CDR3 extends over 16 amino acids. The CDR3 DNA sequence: TGTGCCAGCAGCCAGGGACTAGCGGGAGTGCACAATGAGCAGTTCTTC. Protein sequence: CASSQGLAGVHNEQFF.

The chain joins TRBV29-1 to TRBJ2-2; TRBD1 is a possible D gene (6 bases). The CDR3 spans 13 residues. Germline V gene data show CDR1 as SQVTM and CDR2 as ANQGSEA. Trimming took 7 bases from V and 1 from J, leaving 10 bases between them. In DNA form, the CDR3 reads TGCAGCGCCGAGGACAGGAACACCGGGGAGCTGTTTTTT. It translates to CSAEDRNTGELFF.

CDR3 sequence: CASSGTGPNYGYTF. The DNA for the CDR3 is TGTGCCAGCAGCGGGACAGGTCCTAACTATGGCTACACCTTC. J is TRBJ1-2 and V is TRBV7-1, with 8 bases identical to TRBD1. TRBV7-1 is an ORF for which the function is uncertain. Germline trimming cut 5 bases from V and 0 bases from J; bases unmatched to any gene: 2. The CDR3 loop spans 14 amino acids.

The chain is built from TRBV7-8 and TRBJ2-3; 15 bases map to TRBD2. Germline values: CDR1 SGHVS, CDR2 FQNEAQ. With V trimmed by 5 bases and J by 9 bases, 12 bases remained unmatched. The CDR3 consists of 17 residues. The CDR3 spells CASSPGLAGGAQRTQYF. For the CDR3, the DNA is TGTGCCAGCAGCCCTGGACTAGCGGGAGGGGCACAACGGACGCAGTATTTT.

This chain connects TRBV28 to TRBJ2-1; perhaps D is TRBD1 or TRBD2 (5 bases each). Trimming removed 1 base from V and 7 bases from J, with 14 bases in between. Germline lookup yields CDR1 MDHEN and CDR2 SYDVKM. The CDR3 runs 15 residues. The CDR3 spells CASSLFGGVVNEQFF. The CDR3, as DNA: TGTGCCAGCAGTTTATTTGGGGGAGTGGTTAATGAGCAGTTCTTC.

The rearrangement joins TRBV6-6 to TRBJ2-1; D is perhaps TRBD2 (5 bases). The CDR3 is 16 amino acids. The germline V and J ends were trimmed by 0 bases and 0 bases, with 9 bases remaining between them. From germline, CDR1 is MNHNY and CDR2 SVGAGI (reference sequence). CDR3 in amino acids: CASSYSRGSSYNEQFF. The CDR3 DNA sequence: TGTGCCAGCAGTTACTCACGGGGTAGCTCCTACAATGAGCAGTTCTTC.

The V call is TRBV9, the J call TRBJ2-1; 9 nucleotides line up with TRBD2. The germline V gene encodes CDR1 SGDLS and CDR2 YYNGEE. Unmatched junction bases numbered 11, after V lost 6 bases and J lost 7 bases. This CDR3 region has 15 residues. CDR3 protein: CASTLGAGGGNEQFF. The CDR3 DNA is TGTGCCAGCACCCTTGGAGCGGGAGGTGGAAATGAGCAGTTCTTC.

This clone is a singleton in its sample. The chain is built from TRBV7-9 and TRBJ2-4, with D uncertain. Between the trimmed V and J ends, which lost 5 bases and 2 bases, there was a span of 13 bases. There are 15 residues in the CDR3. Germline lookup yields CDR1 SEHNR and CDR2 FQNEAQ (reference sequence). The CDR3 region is CASSPSRTSKNIQYF. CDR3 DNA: TGTGCCAGCAGCCCGTCACGGACGTCCAAAAACATTCAGTACTTC.

The CDR3 region has the DNA TGTGCCTGGAAACTACCCAGCTCCTATAATTCACCCCTCCACTTT. Translation gives CAWKLPSSYNSPLHF. The rearrangement uses TRBV30 and TRBJ1-6; D uncertain. The germline V gene encodes CDR1 GTSNPN and CDR2 SVGIG (reference sequence). Deletions cut 4 bases from V and 0 bases from J, with 10 bases between. The CDR3 runs to 15 residues.

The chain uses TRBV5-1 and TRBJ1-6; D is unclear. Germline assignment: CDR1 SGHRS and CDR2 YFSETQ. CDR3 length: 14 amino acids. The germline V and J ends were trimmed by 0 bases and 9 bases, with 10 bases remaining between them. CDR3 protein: CASSLEGGGSPLHF. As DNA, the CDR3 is TGCGCCAGCAGCTTGGAAGGAGGTGGTTCACCCCTCCACTTT.

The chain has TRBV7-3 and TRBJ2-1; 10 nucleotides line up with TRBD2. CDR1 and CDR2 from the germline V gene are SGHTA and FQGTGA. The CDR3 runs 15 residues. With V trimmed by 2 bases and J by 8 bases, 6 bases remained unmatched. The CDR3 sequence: CASSLGAGGPHEQFF. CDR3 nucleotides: TGTGCCAGCAGCTTAGGAGCGGGAGGGCCCCATGAGCAGTTCTTC.

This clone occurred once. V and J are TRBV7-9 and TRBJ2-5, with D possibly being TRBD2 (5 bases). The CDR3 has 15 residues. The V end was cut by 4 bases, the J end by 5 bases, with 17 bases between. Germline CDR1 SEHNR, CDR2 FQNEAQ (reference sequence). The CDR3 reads CASSSSGSLRETQYF. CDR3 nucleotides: TGTGCCAGCAGCTCGAGCGGATCCTTGAGGGAGACCCAGTACTTC.

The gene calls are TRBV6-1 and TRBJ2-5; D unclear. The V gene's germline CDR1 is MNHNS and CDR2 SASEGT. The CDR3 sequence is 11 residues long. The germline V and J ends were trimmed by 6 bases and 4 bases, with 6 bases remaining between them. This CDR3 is CASRDRETQYF. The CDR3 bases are TGTGCCAGCAGGGACCGAGAGACCCAGTACTTC.

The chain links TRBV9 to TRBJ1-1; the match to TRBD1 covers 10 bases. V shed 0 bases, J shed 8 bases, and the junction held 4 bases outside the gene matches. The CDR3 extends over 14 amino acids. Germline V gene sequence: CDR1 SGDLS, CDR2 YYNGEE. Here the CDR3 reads CASSVDGTGEEAFF. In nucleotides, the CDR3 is TGTGCCAGCAGCGTAGACGGGACAGGGGAGGAAGCTTTCTTT.

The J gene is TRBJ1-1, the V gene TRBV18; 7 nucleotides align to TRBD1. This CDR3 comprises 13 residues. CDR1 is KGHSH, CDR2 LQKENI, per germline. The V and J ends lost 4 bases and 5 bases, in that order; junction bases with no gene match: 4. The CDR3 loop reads CASSQGARTEAFF. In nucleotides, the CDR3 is TGTGCCAGCTCACAGGGGGCGCGGACTGAAGCTTTCTTT.

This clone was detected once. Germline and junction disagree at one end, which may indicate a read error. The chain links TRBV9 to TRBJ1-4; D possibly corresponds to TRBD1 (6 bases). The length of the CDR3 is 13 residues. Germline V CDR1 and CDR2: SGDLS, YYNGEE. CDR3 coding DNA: TGTGCTAGCAATGGGGGCCCTAATGAAAAACTGTTTTTT. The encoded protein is CASNGGPNEKLFF.

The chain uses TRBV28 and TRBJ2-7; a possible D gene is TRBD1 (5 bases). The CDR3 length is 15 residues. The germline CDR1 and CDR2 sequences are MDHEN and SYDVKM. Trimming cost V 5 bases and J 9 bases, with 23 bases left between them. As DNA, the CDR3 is TGTGCCAGCAGTGAAACAGGCCAACTGTTATTGGGGCAGTACTTC. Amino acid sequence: CASSETGQLLLGQYF.

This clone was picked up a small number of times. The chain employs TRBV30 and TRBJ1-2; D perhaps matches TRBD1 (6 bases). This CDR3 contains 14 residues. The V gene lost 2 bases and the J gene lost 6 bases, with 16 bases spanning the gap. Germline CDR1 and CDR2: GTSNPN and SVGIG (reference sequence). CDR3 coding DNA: TGTGCCTGGAGTCCGGAGGGGGGTTATAATGGCTACACCTTC. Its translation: CAWSPEGGYNGYTF.

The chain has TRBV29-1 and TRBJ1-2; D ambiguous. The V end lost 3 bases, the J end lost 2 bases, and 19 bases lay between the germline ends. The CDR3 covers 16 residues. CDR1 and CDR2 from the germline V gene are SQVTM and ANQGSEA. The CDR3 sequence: CSVDRAGATLNYGYTF. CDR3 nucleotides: TGCAGCGTTGACCGGGCAGGCGCCACATTAAACTATGGCTACACCTTC.

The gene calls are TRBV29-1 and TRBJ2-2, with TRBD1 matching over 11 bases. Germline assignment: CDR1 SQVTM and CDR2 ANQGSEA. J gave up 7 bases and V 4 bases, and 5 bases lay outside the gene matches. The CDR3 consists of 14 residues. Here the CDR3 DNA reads TGCAGCGTTGGAGGACAGGGGGCTGTCGGGGAGCTGTTTTTT. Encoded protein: CSVGGQGAVGELFF.

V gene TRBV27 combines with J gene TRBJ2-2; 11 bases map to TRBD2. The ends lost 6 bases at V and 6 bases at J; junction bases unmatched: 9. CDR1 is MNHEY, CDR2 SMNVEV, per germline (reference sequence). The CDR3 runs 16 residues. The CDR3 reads CASRASGRLSSGELFF. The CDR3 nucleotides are TGTGCCAGCAGGGCTAGCGGGAGGCTTAGTTCCGGGGAGCTGTTTTTT.

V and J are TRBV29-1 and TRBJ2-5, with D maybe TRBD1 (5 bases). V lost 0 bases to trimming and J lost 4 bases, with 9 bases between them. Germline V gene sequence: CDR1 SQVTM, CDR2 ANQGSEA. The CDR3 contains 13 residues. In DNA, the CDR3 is TGCAGCGTTGAAGAGGGGCCCCCAGAGACCCAGTACTTC. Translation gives CSVEEGPPETQYF.

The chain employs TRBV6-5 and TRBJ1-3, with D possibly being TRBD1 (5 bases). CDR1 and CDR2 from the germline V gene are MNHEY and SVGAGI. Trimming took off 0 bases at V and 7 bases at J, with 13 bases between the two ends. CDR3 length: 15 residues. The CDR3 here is CASSYSGGTGNTIYF. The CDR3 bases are TGTGCCAGCAGTTACTCGGGGGGTACGGGCAACACCATATATTTT.

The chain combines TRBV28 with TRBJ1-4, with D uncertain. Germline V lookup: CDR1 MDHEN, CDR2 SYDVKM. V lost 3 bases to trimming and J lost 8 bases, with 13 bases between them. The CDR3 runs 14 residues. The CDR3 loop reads CASSLLAGPEKLFF. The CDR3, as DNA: TGTGCCAGCAGTTTGTTGGCAGGCCCCGAAAAACTGTTTTTT. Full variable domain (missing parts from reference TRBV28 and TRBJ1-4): DVKVTQSSRYLVKRTGEKVFLECVQDMDHENMFWYRQDPGLGLRLIYFSYDVKMKEKGDIPEGYSVSREKKERFSLILESASTNQTSMYLCASSLLAGPEKLFFGSGTQLSVL.

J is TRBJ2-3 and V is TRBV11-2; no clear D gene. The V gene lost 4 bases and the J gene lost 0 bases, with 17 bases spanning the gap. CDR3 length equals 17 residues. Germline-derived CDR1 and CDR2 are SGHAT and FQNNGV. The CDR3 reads CASSSPMIESSTDTQYF. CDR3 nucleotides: TGTGCCAGCAGCTCCCCCATGATAGAGTCTAGCACAGATACGCAGTATTTT.

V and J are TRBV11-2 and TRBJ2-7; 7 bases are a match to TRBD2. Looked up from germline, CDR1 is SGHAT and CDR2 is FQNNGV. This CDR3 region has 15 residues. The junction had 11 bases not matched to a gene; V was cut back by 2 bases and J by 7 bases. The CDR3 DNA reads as TGTGCCAGCAGCTTAAATTTTGAGGGGCGGGAGGAGCAGTACTTC. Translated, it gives CASSLNFEGREEQYF. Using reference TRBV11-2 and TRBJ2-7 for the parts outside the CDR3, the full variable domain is EAGVAQSPRYKIIEKRQSVAFWCNPISGHATLYWYQQILGQGPKLLIQFQNNGVVDDSQLPKDRFSAERLKGVDSTLKIQPAKLEDSAVYLCASSLNFEGREEQYFGPGTRLTVT.